Listed below are T cell receptor beta chains from one sample, sequenced in a study of OX40 agonist ivuxolimab in advanced cancers. The protocol was immunoSEQ multiplex PCR, while the TCRdb copy is restricted to in-frame clones and leaves out a portion. The data contain 60,000 to 75,000 clones, roughly 80% of them seen just once; the ten biggest clones take up 1.1%. The specimen was CD4+ or CD8+ T cells sorted from blood, collected in a trial of the OX40 agonist ivuxolimab. The receptor source for this set is an adult with an advanced solid tumor such as melanoma, head and neck, liver or kidney cancer. The CDR3 runs from the conserved cysteine through the conserved F or W. The D gene is left open where the match is weak. Size values are once, few and many counts, or a class for expanded clones, and some rows have none.

>.|.|TRBV5-1|TRBJ2-1
TGCGCCAGCAGCTTGGGAGTAGGGGGGTCCTACAATGAGCAGTTCTTC
CASSLGVGGSYNEQFF
>.|.|TRBV5-1|TRBJ1-3
TGCGCCAGCAGCCCCTCCGGGGGCTCTGGAAACACCATATATTTT
CASSPSGGSGNTIYF
>.|.|TRBV2|TRBJ2-4
TGTGCCAGCAGTGAGGGGCCTGTGAACATTCAGTACTTC
CASSEGPVNIQYF
>.|.|TRBV28|TRBJ1-1
TGTGCCAGCACCAGAGGTGGGCAGAACACTGAAGCTTTCTTT
CASTRGGQNTEAFF
>.|TRBD1|TRBV19|TRBJ1-1
TGTGCCAGCAACAGGGGAAGGAACACTGAAGCTTTCTTT
CASNRGRNTEAFF
>.|.|TRBV18|TRBJ1-6
TGTGCCAGCTCACCTGACATCAATTCACCCCTCCACTTT
CASSPDINSPLHF
>.|.|TRBV27|TRBJ2-4
TGTGCCAGCAGTTTATTAGGAGGGATGGCCAAAAACATTCAGTACTTC
CASSLLGGMAKNIQYF
>.|TRBD1|TRBV30|TRBJ2-2
TGTGCCTGGTCGACAGGGGTGGACACCGGGGAGCTGTTTTTT
CAWSTGVDTGELFF
>.|TRBD1|TRBV18|TRBJ1-1
TGTGCCAGCTCACTCGGACAGGGCGACCCCGACACTGAAGCTTTCTTT
CASSLGQGDPDTEAFF
>.|TRBD1|TRBV29-1|TRBJ2-7
TGCAGCGTTGGAATTCCGGGACAGGGGGTGTACGAGCAGTACTTC
CSVGIPGQGVYEQYF
>.|.|TRBV15|TRBJ2-7
TGTGCCACCAGCAGAGTTCCACAAGCCTCCTACGAGCAGTACTTC
CATSRVPQASYEQYF
>.|.|TRBV19|TRBJ1-2
TGTGCCACCCGAAGGGGTAACTATGGCTACACCTTC
CATRRGNYGYTF
>.|.|TRBV11-2|TRBJ2-1
TGTGCCAGCAGCCTAGGACACCAGCGACCCAATGAGCAGTTCTTC
CASSLGHQRPNEQFF
>few|.|TRBV19|TRBJ2-4
TGTGCCAGTAGTACACACCGGGGTAATGGGAACATTCAGTACTTC
CASSTHRGNGNIQYF
>few|.|TRBV18|TRBJ2-7
TGTGCCAGCTCATGGGGATTATCCTACGAGCAGTACTTC
CASSWGLSYEQYF
>.|.|TRBV30|TRBJ2-7
TGTGCCTGGAAACGGGACACCCAGTTTTCCTACGAGCAGTACTTC
CAWKRDTQFSYEQYF
>.|TRBD1|TRBV6-6|TRBJ1-3
TGTGCCAGCGGGGACAGTTTCTCTGGAAACACCATATATTTT
CASGDSFSGNTIYF
>.|.|TRBV5-1|TRBJ1-1
TGCGCCAGCAGCTTGGCATGGGGGGCTGAAGCTTTCTTT
CASSLAWGAEAFF
>.|TRBD2|TRBV5-4|TRBJ2-5
TGTGCCAGCAGCCGTAGCGGGGGGGCCTCTGAGACCCAGTACTTC
CASSRSGGASETQYF
>.|.|TRBV29-1|TRBJ1-2
TGCAGCGCCGGCGGTGGGCTGAACTATGGCTACACCTTC
CSAGGGLNYGYTF
>.|.|TRBV20-1|TRBJ1-1
TGCAGTGGCAGCGGGGTAGCTGAAGCTTTCTTT
CSGSGVAEAFF
>.|TRBD1|TRBV25-1|TRBJ2-3
TGTGCCAGCAGCCAGACAGGGCCACGCACAGATACGCAGTATTTT
CASSQTGPRTDTQYF
>.|.|TRBV29-1|TRBJ1-1
TGCAGCGTCAAATTAAGCAGGGATCGGGGGAACACTGAAGCTTTCTTT
CSVKLSRDRGNTEAFF
>.|.|TRBV10-1|TRBJ2-6
TGCGCCAGGGGAGGGGGCGCTGGGGCCAACGTCCTGACTTTC
CARGGGAGANVLTF
>few|TRBD1|TRBV5-1|TRBJ2-3
TGCGCCAGCAGCCCTACGGGGAGAGGACAGGGGTCACGAAGCACAGATACGCAGTATTTT
CASSPTGRGQGSRSTDTQYF
>few|.|TRBV5-6|TRBJ1-6
TGTGCCAGCAGCTTTTTGAATTCACCCCTCCACTTT
CASSFLNSPLHF
>.|.|TRBV25-1|TRBJ2-7
TGTGCCAGCGGGGACAAGGGGACCTACGAGCAGTACTTC
CASGDKGTYEQYF
>few|.|TRBV7-6|TRBJ2-7
TGTGCCAGCAGCTTAGACCCAGGGACGGGCCGCGAGCAGTACTTC
CASSLDPGTGREQYF
>.|TRBD2|TRBV5-5|TRBJ2-2
TGTGCCAGCAGCCTAGGGAGGGAGGGTTCGCTGTTTTTT
CASSLGREGSLFF
>.|.|TRBV5-1|TRBJ2-7
TGCGCCAGCAGCGCCCGGGGTGGCGAGCAGTACTTC
CASSARGGEQYF
>.|.|TRBV6-5|TRBJ1-2
TGTGCCAGCAGTTATGGTAGTCAGGGGTATAGTGGCTACACCTTC
CASSYGSQGYSGYTF
>.|TRBD1|TRBV7-9|TRBJ1-4
TGTGCCAGCAGCCAGAGCGACAGGGGGGGTTCTAATGAAAAACTGTTTTTT
CASSQSDRGGSNEKLFF
>.|.|TRBV18|TRBJ1-4
TGTGCCAGCTCACCGCAGCCAGGGGTGGGAACTAATGAAAAACTGTTTTTT
CASSPQPGVGTNEKLFF
>few|TRBD2|TRBV29-1|TRBJ2-1
TGCAGCGTTGATGGGGAGGGGAGGCCCAATGAGCAGTTCTTC
CSVDGEGRPNEQFF
>.|TRBD1|TRBV14|TRBJ2-7
TGTGCCAGCAGCCATAGGACCGGGACAGGGCTTAGCGAGCAGTACTTC
CASSHRTGTGLSEQYF
>.|.|TRBV6-5|TRBJ1-2
TGTGCCAGCAGTTACTTAGGTGGCAGTTCCAACTATGGCTACACCTTC
CASSYLGGSSNYGYTF
>.|.|TRBV6-5|TRBJ1-6
TGTGCCAGCAGTTATAGAAGCAGCTCCTATAATTCACCCCTCCACTTT
CASSYRSSSYNSPLHF
>.|TRBD1|TRBV12-5|TRBJ2-5
TGTGCTAGTGGTTTGGGGAAGGGGGCGGAATCAGAGACCCAGTACTTC
CASGLGKGAESETQYF
>.|.|TRBV11-2|TRBJ1-1
TGTGCCAGCAGCTTAGTACAGGGTGTTACTGAAGCTTTCTTT
CASSLVQGVTEAFF
>.|.|TRBV2|TRBJ1-2
TGTGCCAGCAGTGCTAGGGGGTGGGATGGCTACACCTTC
CASSARGWDGYTF
>.|TRBD1|TRBV27|TRBJ1-2
TGTGCCAGCAGTTTACAGACAGGGGGGGCGAGGGGCTACACCTTC
CASSLQTGGARGYTF